The present TCR beta chain was sequenced within a study of T cell changes during pregnancy in multiple sclerosis (dated by TCRdb to about 2019). Regarding the complete study: The study examined how the T cell repertoire changed over the course of pregnancy in women with multiple sclerosis.

Notes on this clone: Its target antigen remains unknown. No much larger clone is present one base from it, and per-base qualities are unavailable.

The junction shows trimming of 4 bases on V and 2 bases on J, plus 13 bases between the germline ends. As encoded in the germline V gene, CDR1 is LGHNA while CDR2 is YNFKEQ. From the cysteine through the phenylalanine, the CDR3 covers 15 amino acids. Only the CDR3 portion is preserved as DNA: 45 bases, with reading frame beginning at the first base. Libraries came from the immunoSEQ multiplex PCR assay. The source is immuneACCESS, and TCRdb retained only in-frame sequences with V and J called. Part of the clones is not carried over; for the studies checked, unresolved V genes explain less than half of this, and the remainder is unexplained. The sample table records over 55,000 clones; around 92% of these occur just once. The top ten constitute roughly 2.2% of the sample.

Sequenced here: peripheral blood, sampled in the first trimester of pregnancy. Rearrangement joined TRBV4-2 to TRBJ2-3; the best D guess is TRBD1, with 7 bases matching. This sequence originates from a female donor with multiple sclerosis, enrolled in a pregnancy study. Here the CDR3 is given as CASSPAGQHTDTQYF. The DNA sequence follows: TGTGCCAGCAGCCCTGCGGGACAGCACACAGATACGCAGTATTTT.